The rows below give T cell receptor beta chains drawn from one sample of a study of blood T cell repertoires in COVID-19. Using immunoSEQ multiplex PCR, the repertoire was profiled, and TCRdb retains in-frame clones only, with some absent. The table has 130,000 or so clones, around 83% seen once. Sequencing was performed on peripheral blood. The receptor set was obtained from a man older than 75 with active or convalescent COVID-19. Both conserved end residues are part of each CDR3. A D gene is named only where the DNA matches it firmly. Part of the rows lack a size; the others show once, few, many or a class for expanded clones.

V gene	clone size	D gene	J gene	CDR3 length	CDR3 protein	CDR3 DNA
TRBV5-1	NA	NA	TRBJ1-4	14	CASSGQSANEKLFF	TGCGCCAGCAGCGGGCAGTCAGCTAATGAAAAACTGTTTTTT
TRBV4-3	NA	NA	TRBJ2-7	14	CASSQDLGDYEQYF	TGCGCCAGCAGCCAAGATCTAGGAGATTACGAGCAGTACTTC
TRBV4-3	NA	NA	TRBJ2-5	15	CASSRIQQEGETQYF	TGCGCCAGCAGCCGAATACAACAGGAGGGAGAGACCCAGTACTTC
TRBV6-4	once	TRBD2	TRBJ2-1	14	CASSSSGGANEQFF	TGTGCCAGCAGCTCTAGCGGGGGGGCCAATGAGCAGTTCTTC
TRBV19	few	TRBD1	TRBJ1-6	14	CASSTGGGGSPLHF	TGTGCCAGTAGCACAGGGGGCGGAGGTTCACCCCTCCACTTT
TRBV9	NA	TRBD1	TRBJ1-6	17	CASSEGAGRTYNSPLHF	TGTGCCAGCAGCGAGGGGGCGGGACGGACCTATAATTCACCCCTCCACTTT
TRBV5-1	NA	NA	TRBJ2-5	13	CASSLPVAETQYF	TGCGCCAGCAGCCTCCCGGTTGCCGAGACCCAGTACTTC
TRBV21-1	NA	NA	TRBJ2-3	16	CASTGDTDRGTDTQYF	TGTGCCAGCACCGGAGACACGGACAGGGGCACAGATACGCAGTATTTT
TRBV10-3	many	NA	TRBJ2-1	15	CAISESEGSYNEQFF	TGTGCCATCAGTGAGTCAGAGGGCTCCTACAATGAGCAGTTCTTC
TRBV30	NA	NA	TRBJ1-1	13	CAWSGQGGTEAFF	TGTGCCTGGAGTGGTCAGGGCGGCACTGAAGCTTTCTTT
TRBV9	NA	TRBD1	TRBJ1-6	14	CASSVGGTGRTLHF	TGTGCCAGCAGCGTAGGAGGGACAGGGCGGACCCTCCACTTT
TRBV20-1	NA	TRBD2	TRBJ2-3	14	CSASSGGLGDTQYF	TGCAGTGCTAGTAGCGGGGGCCTTGGGGATACGCAGTATTTT
TRBV4-3	few	TRBD1	TRBJ1-4	16	CASSRKGLGGGEKLFF	TGCGCCAGCAGCCGCAAGGGGTTAGGGGGCGGCGAAAAACTGTTTTTT
TRBV9	NA	NA	TRBJ1-1	14	CASSVVTGNTEAFF	TGTGCCAGCAGCGTTGTGACAGGGAACACTGAAGCTTTCTTT
TRBV2	NA	NA	TRBJ2-4	13	CATRSEGWNIQYF	TGTGCCACTAGAAGTGAGGGTTGGAACATTCAGTACTTC
TRBV19	NA	TRBD2	TRBJ2-2	15	CASSAGLAGTGELFF	TGTGCCAGTAGTGCGGGACTAGCGGGGACCGGGGAGCTGTTTTTT
TRBV2	NA	NA	TRBJ1-6	12	CASSGEGSPLHF	TGTGCCAGCAGTGGGGAGGGTTCACCCCTCCACTTT
TRBV3-1/TRBV3-2	NA	NA	TRBJ1-3	15	CASSQEGVGGNTIYF	TGTGCCAGCAGCCAAGAAGGAGTGGGTGGAAACACCATATATTTT
TRBV5-1	NA	TRBD2	TRBJ2-7	14	CASSILAGGYEQYF	TGCGCCAGCAGCATTCTAGCGGGGGGGTACGAGCAGTACTTC
TRBV2	NA	TRBD1	TRBJ1-2	13	CASSGQATNGYTF	TGTGCCAGCTCTGGACAGGCCACCAATGGCTACACCTTC
TRBV15	few	NA	TRBJ2-3	14	CATSSGGDTDTQYF	TGTGCCACCAGCAGCGGAGGGGACACAGATACGCAGTATTTT
TRBV7-9	NA	TRBD1	TRBJ1-2	15	CASSTGTATRGGYTF	TGTGCCAGCAGCACAGGGACAGCAACTCGCGGGGGCTACACCTTC
TRBV9	NA	TRBD2	TRBJ2-5	13	CASSKSGGETQYF	TGTGCCAGCAGCAAAAGCGGGGGTGAGACCCAGTACTTC
TRBV2	once	TRBD1	TRBJ2-3	12	CASRDRGDTQYF	TGTGCCAGCCGGGACAGGGGGGATACGCAGTATTTT
TRBV18	NA	NA	TRBJ2-5	15	CASSPRQGQGETQYF	TGTGCCAGCTCACCACGCCAGGGCCAGGGGGAGACCCAGTACTTC
TRBV2	NA	NA	TRBJ1-2	16	CASSPPEGPRIYGYTF	TGTGCCAGCAGTCCGCCGGAGGGACCCAGGATCTATGGCTACACCTTC
TRBV29-1	NA	NA	TRBJ2-3	14	CSVEGGAGTDTQYF	TGCAGCGTTGAAGGGGGCGCAGGCACAGATACGCAGTATTTT
TRBV28	NA	NA	TRBJ2-5	14	CASSFTGPGETQYF	TGTGCCAGCAGTTTTACAGGGCCAGGGGAGACCCAGTACTTC
TRBV7-2	NA	NA	TRBJ1-1	14	CASSSRVGSTEAFF	TGTGCCAGCAGCTCTCGGGTCGGTAGCACTGAAGCTTTCTTT
TRBV6-2/TRBV6-3	NA	NA	TRBJ1-2	15	CASSYPGGPDYGYTF	TGTGCCAGCAGTTATCCGGGAGGTCCTGACTATGGCTACACCTTC
TRBV15	NA	NA	TRBJ2-7	17	CATSRDLTGTLSYEQYF	TGTGCCACCAGCAGAGACCTGACAGGGACTCTCTCCTACGAGCAGTACTTC
TRBV7-2	NA	TRBD2	TRBJ2-1	16	CASSLEAGGSYNEQFF	TGTGCCAGCAGCTTAGAAGCGGGGGGCTCTTACAATGAGCAGTTCTTC
TRBV6-2/TRBV6-3	NA	TRBD1	TRBJ2-7	13	CASSGTGPYEQYF	TGTGCCAGCAGTGGGACAGGTCCCTACGAGCAGTACTTC
TRBV7-9	once	NA	TRBJ2-2	15	CASSHGTGLSGELFF	TGTGCCAGCAGCCACGGGACTGGCCTGAGCGGGGAGCTGTTTTTT
TRBV3-1/TRBV3-2	NA	TRBD2	TRBJ2-6	17	CASSSSGPLSGANVLTF	TGTGCCAGCAGCTCTAGCGGTCCCCTCTCTGGGGCCAACGTCCTGACTTTC
TRBV20-1	NA	NA	TRBJ1-1	11	CSAILKPEAFF	TGCAGTGCCATCCTAAAGCCTGAAGCTTTCTTT
TRBV5-1	NA	NA	TRBJ2-5	15	CASSLGGGDQETQYF	TGCGCCAGCAGCTTGGGCGGAGGGGATCAAGAGACCCAGTACTTC
TRBV15	NA	TRBD2	TRBJ2-7	13	CATSRAGEYEQYF	TGTGCCACCAGCAGGGCGGGGGAATACGAGCAGTACTTC
TRBV11-2	NA	NA	TRBJ2-2	17	CASSLRSRGDNTGELFF	TGTGCCAGCAGCTTAAGGTCTCGCGGGGATAACACCGGGGAGCTGTTTTTT
TRBV7-9	few	TRBD2	TRBJ2-5	15	CASSRRTSGEGTQYF	TGTGCCAGCAGCCGGAGGACTAGCGGGGAGGGCACCCAGTACTTC